This T cell receptor (beta chain) was captured by sequencing in a study of human T cells and chemical hapten exposure. The CDR3 runs to 14 residues. V shed 5 bases and J shed 4 bases, with 15 bases lying between them. Germline lookup yields CDR1 MNHEY and CDR2 SVGEGT. Indicated time point: pre-sensitization, week 0. Stated treatment: therapeutic diphenylcyclopropenone sensitization with weekly scalp DPC. This clonotype was detected many times. TCRdb analysed the RACE reads with MiXCR anew, one entry per CDR3 protein. Found here are about 120,000 distinct CDR3 sequences, roughly 13% of them singletons; the top ten hold approximately 2.8%.

This specimen was whole blood, taken in connection with sensitization to the hapten diphenylcyclopropenone (DPC). V is TRBV6-2 or TRBV6-3 and J is TRBJ2-7; possibly TRBD1 or TRBD2 for D (5 bases each). The sequence came from a woman aged 18-29 years with alopecia areata. Some clones in this sample may be carry-over from other donors' samples. The CDR3 spells CASSNPGPTYEQYF. The CDR3, as DNA: TGTGCCAGCAGTAACCCGGGACCCACTTACGAGCAGTACTTC.